This T cell receptor (beta chain) was documented in a study of cytomegalovirus exposure and HLA in healthy donors. Findings and limits, study-wide: Data from an earlier analysis indicated that most TCR beta V segments were productive either about 87% or about 30% of the time.

13 Jbeta primers and 60 Vbeta primers were used for the PCR. Generated by immunoSEQ multiplex PCR, the TCRdb table keeps only in-frame clones and is missing some. The sample carries about 160,000 clones, roughly 85% recorded once. Turning to this clone: Its matching antigen is unknown.

The CDR3 is 16 amino acids. Germline assignment: CDR1 SGHRS and CDR2 YFSETQ. V dropped 1 base and J dropped 2; count of bases not matched to a gene: 8. This clonotype was sampled from a man younger than 35 in good health and CMV-seropositive. The chain carries TRBV5-1 and TRBJ2-5; 7 nucleotides align to TRBD1. The material sequenced was PBMCs. The CDR3 is CASSLNNRGTQETQYF. The CDR3 DNA is TGCGCCAGCAGCTTGAATAACAGGGGCACTCAAGAGACCCAGTACTTC.